The table lists the clone carrying this T cell receptor (beta chain) with many counts. TCRbeta library preparation incorporated unique molecular identifiers. TCRdb redid the calling of the PCR reads with MiXCR, one entry per CDR3 protein. The sample contains about 460,000 distinct CDR3 sequences, roughly a tenth of which appear only once. CDR1 is SGHRS, CDR2 YFSETQ, per germline. Germline trimming cut 3 bases from V and 6 bases from J; bases unmatched to any gene: 10. The CDR3 has 17 amino acids. The sample comes from a study of T-cell reconstitution after alpha-beta-depleted transplantation in children.

The chain carries TRBV5-1 and TRBJ2-2, with TRBD2 matching 11 bases. The starting material was PBMCs, obtained before TCRalphabeta/CD19-depleted stem cell transplant. The clonotype was recovered from a child between 2 and 9 years old with inherited bone marrow failure, due to receive a stem cell transplant. The chain's CDR3 is CASSSATSGRGSGELFF. The CDR3 DNA reads TGCGCCAGCAGCTCGGCTACTAGCGGGAGAGGGTCCGGGGAGCTGTTTTTT.